This T cell receptor (beta chain) derives from a study of cytomegalovirus exposure and HLA in healthy donors. Findings and caveats of the study: Most sequenced TCRs were rare (though some public TCRs occurred in many donors).

The CDR3 extends over 13 amino acids. Germline CDR1 reads SGHDT; CDR2 reads YYEEEE. Trimming shortened V by 6 bases and J by 5 bases, and 14 bases separated the two germline ends. The primer mix had 60 Vbeta and 13 Jbeta primers. TCRdb keeps only in-frame clones here, not all; method: immunoSEQ multiplex PCR. This sample carries some 190,000 clones, around 78% of them seen once, and the ten largest clones take about 14%. Comment on this clone: Antigen unknown.

This receptor was obtained from a woman aged 25 to 39 in good health and CMV-seropositive. Sequencing was carried out using PBMCs. The rearrangement links TRBV5-6 to TRBJ2-5; TRBD2 might be the D (6 bases). CDR3 sequence reads: CASTPAGRETQYF. The CDR3 bases are TGTGCCAGCACCCCGGCGGGAAGGGAGACCCAGTACTTC. Drawing the rest from reference TRBV5-6 and TRBJ2-5, the complete variable domain is DAGVTQSPTHLIKTRGQQVTLRCSPKSGHDTVSWYQQALGQGPQFIFQYYEEEERQRGNFPDRFSGHQFPNYSSELNVNALLLGDSALYLCASTPAGRETQYFGPGTRLLVL.